Listed below are T cell receptor beta chains from one sample, sequenced in a study of cytomegalovirus exposure and HLA in healthy donors. The protocol was immunoSEQ multiplex PCR, while the TCRdb copy is restricted to in-frame clones and leaves out a portion. The table lists around 120,000 clones, more than 60% of them singletons. The specimen was PBMCs. These TCRs come from a woman in her thirties or forties in good health and CMV-seronegative. The CDR3 runs from the conserved cysteine through the conserved F or W. D genes are given only for firm matches.

v_call d_call cdr3_aa
TRBV5-1 NA CASRLDGSSYNEQFF
TRBV5-1 TRBD1 CASSEGQGAYGYTF
TRBV5-1 NA CASSSPGALNYGYTF
TRBV7-6 NA CASSLGRAGVTEAFF
TRBV6-1 NA CASKLNHASTDTQYF
TRBV11-2 TRBD1 CASSLGPGQGGPYNSPLHF
TRBV4-2 TRBD2 CASSQGLLYEQYF
TRBV6-1 NA CAISPSRETQYF
TRBV6-1 NA CASSDRQRPYNEQFF
TRBV7-8 NA CASSLAGGFGNTIYF
TRBV6-4 TRBD1 CASSSAPAGGDSYNEQFF
TRBV28 NA CASSPWTPRSALSSYNEQFF
TRBV28 TRBD1 CASSPPHRTGEEQYF
TRBV6-6 NA CASIQGPTGRNSPLHF
TRBV9 NA CASSVVSGSYEQYF
TRBV7-9 NA CASSSPGRGYEQYF
TRBV30 NA CAWSALVGQRETQYF
TRBV28 TRBD2 CASSLRLAGYEQYF
TRBV28 TRBD2 CASSFGLAQSTDTQYF
TRBV2 NA CARTESAGSNEKLFF
TRBV2 TRBD2 CASSVGRRGLAGGNEQFF